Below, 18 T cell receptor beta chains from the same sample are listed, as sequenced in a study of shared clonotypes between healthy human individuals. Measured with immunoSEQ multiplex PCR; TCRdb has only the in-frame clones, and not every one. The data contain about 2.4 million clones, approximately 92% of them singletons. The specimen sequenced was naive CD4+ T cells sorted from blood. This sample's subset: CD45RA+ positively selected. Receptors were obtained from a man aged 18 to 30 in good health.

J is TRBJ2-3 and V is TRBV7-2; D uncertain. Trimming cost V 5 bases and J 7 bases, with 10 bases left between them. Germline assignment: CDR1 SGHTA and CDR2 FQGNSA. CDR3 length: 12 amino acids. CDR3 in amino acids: CASSAEKNTQYF. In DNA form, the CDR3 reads TGTGCCAGCAGCGCAGAGAAAAATACGCAGTATTTT. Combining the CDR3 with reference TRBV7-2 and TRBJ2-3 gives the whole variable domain GAGVSQSPSNKVTEKGKDVELRCDPISGHTALYWYRQSLGQGLEFLIYFQGNSAPDKSGLPSDRFSAERTGGSVSTLTIQRTQQEDSAVYLCASSAEKNTQYFGPGTRLTVL.

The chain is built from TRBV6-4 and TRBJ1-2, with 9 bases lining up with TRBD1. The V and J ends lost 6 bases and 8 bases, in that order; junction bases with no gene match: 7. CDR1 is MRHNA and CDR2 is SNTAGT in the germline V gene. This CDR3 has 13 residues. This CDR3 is CASRATTGGGYTF. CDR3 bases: TGTGCCAGCAGGGCGACCACAGGGGGCGGCTACACCTTC.

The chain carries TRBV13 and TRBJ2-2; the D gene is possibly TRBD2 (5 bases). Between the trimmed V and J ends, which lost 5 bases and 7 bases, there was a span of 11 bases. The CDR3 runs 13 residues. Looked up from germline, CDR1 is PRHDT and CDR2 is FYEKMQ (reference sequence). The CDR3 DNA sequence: TGTGCCAGCAGCCTGCTCGGGGTCGGGGAGCTGTTTTTT. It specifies CASSLLGVGELFF.

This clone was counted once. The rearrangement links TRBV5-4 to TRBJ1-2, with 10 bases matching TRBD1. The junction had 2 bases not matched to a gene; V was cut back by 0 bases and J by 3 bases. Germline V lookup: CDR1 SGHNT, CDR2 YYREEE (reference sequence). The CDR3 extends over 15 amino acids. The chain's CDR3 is CASSLEGQGYYGYTF. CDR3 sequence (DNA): TGTGCCAGCAGCTTGGAGGGACAGGGGTACTATGGCTACACCTTC.

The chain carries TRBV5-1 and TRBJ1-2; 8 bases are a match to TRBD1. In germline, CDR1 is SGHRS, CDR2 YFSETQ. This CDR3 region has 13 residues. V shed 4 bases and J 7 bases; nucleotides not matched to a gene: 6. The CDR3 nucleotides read TGCGCCAGCAGCCAAACAGGGGGGTTTGGCTACACCTTC. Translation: CASSQTGGFGYTF.

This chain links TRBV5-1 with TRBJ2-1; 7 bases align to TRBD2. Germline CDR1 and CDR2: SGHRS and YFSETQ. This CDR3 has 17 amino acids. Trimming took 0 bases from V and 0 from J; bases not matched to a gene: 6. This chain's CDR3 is CASSLAPPGGSYNEQFF. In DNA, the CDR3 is TGCGCCAGCAGCTTGGCCCCACCGGGGGGCTCCTACAATGAGCAGTTCTTC.

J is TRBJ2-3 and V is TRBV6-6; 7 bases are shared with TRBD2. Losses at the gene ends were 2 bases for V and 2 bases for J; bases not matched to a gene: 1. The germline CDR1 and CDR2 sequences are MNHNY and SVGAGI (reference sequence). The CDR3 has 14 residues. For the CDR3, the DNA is TGTGCCAGCAGTTACGGGGACTACACAGATACGCAGTATTTT. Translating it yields CASSYGDYTDTQYF.

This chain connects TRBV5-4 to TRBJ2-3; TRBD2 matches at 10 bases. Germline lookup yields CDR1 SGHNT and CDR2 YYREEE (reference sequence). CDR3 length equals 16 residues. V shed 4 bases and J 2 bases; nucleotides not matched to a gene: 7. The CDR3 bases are TGTGCCAGCAGCCACGGACTAGCGGAGTACACAGATACGCAGTATTTT. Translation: CASSHGLAEYTDTQYF. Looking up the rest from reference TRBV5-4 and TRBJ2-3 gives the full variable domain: ETGVTQSPTHLIKTRGQQVTLRCSSQSGHNTVSWYQQALGQGPQFIFQYYREEENGRGNFPPRFSGLQFPNYSSELNVNALELDDSALYLCASSHGLAEYTDTQYFGPGTRLTVL.

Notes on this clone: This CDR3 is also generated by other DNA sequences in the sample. The CDR3 sequence is CASSGQNEQFF. The CDR3 region has the DNA TGTGCCAGCAGTGGTCAGAATGAGCAGTTCTTC. The chain employs TRBV2 and TRBJ2-1; no firm D call. V was shortened by 4 bases and J by 7 bases, with 5 bases between the two germline ends. This CDR3 is built from 11 residues. In germline, CDR1 is SNHLY, CDR2 FYNNEI.

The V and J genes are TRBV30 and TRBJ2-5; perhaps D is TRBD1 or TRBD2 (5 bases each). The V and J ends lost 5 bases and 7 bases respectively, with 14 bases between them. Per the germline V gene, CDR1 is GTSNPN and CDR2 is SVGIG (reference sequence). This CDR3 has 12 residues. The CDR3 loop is CAWGTEMGTQYF. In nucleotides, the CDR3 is TGTGCCTGGGGGACGGAGATGGGGACCCAGTACTTC.

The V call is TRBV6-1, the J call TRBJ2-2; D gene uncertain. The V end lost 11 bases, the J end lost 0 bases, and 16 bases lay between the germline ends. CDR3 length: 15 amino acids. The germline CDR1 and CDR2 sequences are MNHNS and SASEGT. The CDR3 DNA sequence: TGTGCCTGCAACGCCGGGCCATCGAACACCGGGGAGCTGTTTTTT. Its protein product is CACNAGPSNTGELFF.

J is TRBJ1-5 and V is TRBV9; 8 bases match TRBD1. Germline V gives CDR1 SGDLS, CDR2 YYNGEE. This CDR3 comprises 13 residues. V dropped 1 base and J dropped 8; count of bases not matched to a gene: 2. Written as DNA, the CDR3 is TGTGCCAGCAGCGTAACGGACAGGGAGCCCCAGCATTTT. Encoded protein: CASSVTDREPQHF.

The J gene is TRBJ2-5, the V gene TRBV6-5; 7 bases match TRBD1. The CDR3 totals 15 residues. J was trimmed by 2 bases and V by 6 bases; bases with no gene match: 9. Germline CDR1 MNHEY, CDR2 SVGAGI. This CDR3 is CASSRWDRVQETQYF. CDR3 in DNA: TGTGCCAGCAGCCGTTGGGACAGAGTTCAAGAGACCCAGTACTTC.

In nucleotides, the CDR3 is TGCGCCAGCAGCGTGGGACAGAAAGGTTACGAGCAGTACTTC. Translating it yields CASSVGQKGYEQYF. The chain carries TRBV5-1 and TRBJ2-7, with 7 positions matching TRBD1. There are 14 residues in the CDR3. The germline gives CDR1 SGHRS, CDR2 YFSETQ. Trimming cost V 4 bases and J 4 bases; bases outside gene matches: 8. The full variable domain, with the rest looked up from reference TRBV5-1 and TRBJ2-7, is KAGVTQTPRYLIKTRGQQVTLSCSPISGHRSVSWYQQTPGQGLQFLFEYFSETQRNKGNFPGRFSGRQFSNSRSEMNVSTLELGDSALYLCASSVGQKGYEQYFGPGTRLTVT.

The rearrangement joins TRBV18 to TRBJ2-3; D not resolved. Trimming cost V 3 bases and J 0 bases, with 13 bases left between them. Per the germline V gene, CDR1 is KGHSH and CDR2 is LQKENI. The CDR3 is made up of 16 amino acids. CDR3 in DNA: TGTGCCAGCTCACCGGTTGGGTGGAGTAGCACAGATACGCAGTATTTT. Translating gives CASSPVGWSSTDTQYF.

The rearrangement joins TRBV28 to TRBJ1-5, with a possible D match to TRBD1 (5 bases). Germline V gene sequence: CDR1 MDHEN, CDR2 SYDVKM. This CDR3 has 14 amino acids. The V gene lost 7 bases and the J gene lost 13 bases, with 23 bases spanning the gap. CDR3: CASTDNIGAHLQHF. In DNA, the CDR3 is TGTGCCAGCACCGATAATATAGGGGCCCATCTTCAGCATTTT.

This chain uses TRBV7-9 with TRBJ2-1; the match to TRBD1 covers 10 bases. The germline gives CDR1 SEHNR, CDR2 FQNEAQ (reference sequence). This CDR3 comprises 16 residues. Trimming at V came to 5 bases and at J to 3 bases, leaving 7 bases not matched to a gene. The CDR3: CASSPTRDRGYNEQFF. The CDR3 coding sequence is TGTGCCAGCAGCCCCACCCGGGACAGGGGCTACAATGAGCAGTTCTTC.

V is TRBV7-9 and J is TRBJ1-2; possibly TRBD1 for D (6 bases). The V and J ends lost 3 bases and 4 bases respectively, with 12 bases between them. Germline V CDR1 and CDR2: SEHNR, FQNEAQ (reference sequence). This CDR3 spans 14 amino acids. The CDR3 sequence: CASSFGQSFYGYTF. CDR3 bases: TGTGCCAGCAGCTTCGGACAGAGCTTCTATGGCTACACCTTC.